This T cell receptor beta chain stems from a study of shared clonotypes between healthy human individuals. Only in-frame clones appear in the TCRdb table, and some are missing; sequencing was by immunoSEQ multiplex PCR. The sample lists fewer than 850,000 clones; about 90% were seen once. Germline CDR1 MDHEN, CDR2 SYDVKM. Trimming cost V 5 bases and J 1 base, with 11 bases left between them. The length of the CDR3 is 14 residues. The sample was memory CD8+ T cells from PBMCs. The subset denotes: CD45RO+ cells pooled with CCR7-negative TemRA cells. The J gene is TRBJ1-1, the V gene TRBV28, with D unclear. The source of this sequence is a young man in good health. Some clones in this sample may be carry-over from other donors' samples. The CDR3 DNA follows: TGTGCCAGCAGTATAGTGGCGGCGAACACTGAAGCTTTCTTT. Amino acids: CASSIVAANTEAFF. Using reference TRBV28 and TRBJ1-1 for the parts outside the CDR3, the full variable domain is DVKVTQSSRYLVKRTGEKVFLECVQDMDHENMFWYRQDPGLGLRLIYFSYDVKMKEKGDIPEGYSVSREKKERFSLILESASTNQTSMYLCASSIVAANTEAFFGQGTRLTVV.